This TCR beta chain was profiled in a study of blood T cell repertoires in COVID-19. Study information: Collection of acute and convalescent COVID-19 samples took place in the United States, Italy and Spain. From T cells, B-cell-depleted T cells, or PBMCs came the material, which was cDNA or gDNA.

The V end lost 2 bases, the J end lost 8 bases, and 9 bases lay between the germline ends. Germline CDR1 is SGHAT and CDR2 is FQNNGV. CDR3 length equals 12 residues. In the authors' workflow: By means of reference gene primer amplification, nucleated cell counts were estimated. Data came from immunoSEQ multiplex PCR; TCRdb stores just in-frame clones and leaves some out. That table is the source of V, J and clone size, and D and trimming were worked out from the DNA. The sample contains approximately 150,000 clones, approximately 80% of which appear only once. The rearrangement links TRBV11-2 to TRBJ1-2; tentatively, D is TRBD1 (6 bases). The sample was peripheral blood. The clonotype was recovered from a human donor in a cohort sampled during active COVID-19. The CDR3 DNA reads as TGTGCCAGCAGCTTAACAGGGACAGGCTACACCTTC. Translating it yields CASSLTGTGYTF.